Listed below are T cell receptor beta chains from one sample, sequenced in a study of T cell changes during pregnancy in multiple sclerosis. Data came from immunoSEQ multiplex PCR; TCRdb stores just in-frame clones and leaves some out. The sample has some 93,000 clones, 90% to 95% seen once. Sequencing was performed on peripheral blood, taken after pregnancy. All receptors come from a female donor in good health, enrolled as a control in a pregnancy study. CDR3s include the opening cysteine and the closing phenylalanine or tryptophan. D genes are given only for firm matches. Size is stated for part of the rows, as once, few or many counts, or as a class when the clone is expanded.

D	V	size	length	J	CDR3	DNA
NA	TRBV9	NA	16	TRBJ2-1	CASSVGGGAGYNEQFF	TGTGCCAGCAGCGTAGGAGGGGGGGCCGGCTACAATGAGCAGTTCTTC
NA	TRBV7-3	NA	12	TRBJ2-1	CASSPGTNEQFF	TGTGCCAGCAGCCCCGGGACAAATGAGCAGTTCTTC
TRBD1	TRBV19	NA	13	TRBJ2-7	CASVHRGIHEQYF	TGTGCCAGTGTTCACAGGGGGATTCACGAGCAGTACTTC
NA	TRBV5-1	NA	14	TRBJ1-1	CASSSLTAYTEAFF	TGCGCCAGCAGTTCCCTGACAGCTTACACTGAAGCTTTCTTT
TRBD1	TRBV6-5	NA	15	TRBJ1-6	CASSRNRGHNSPLHF	TGTGCCAGCAGTCGAAACAGGGGCCATAATTCACCCCTCCACTTT
NA	TRBV4-1	NA	13	TRBJ2-2	CASRLQATGELFF	TGCGCCAGCAGACTCCAGGCCACCGGGGAGCTGTTTTTT
TRBD1	TRBV30	few	10	TRBJ1-2	CAWATGRYTF	TGTGCCTGGGCGACAGGGCGGTACACCTTC
NA	TRBV9	few	15	TRBJ2-5	CASSLRGVGQETQYF	TGTGCCAGCAGCCTAAGGGGCGTGGGGCAAGAGACCCAGTACTTC
NA	TRBV4-3	NA	15	TRBJ2-5	CASSQRGGIQETQYF	TGCGCCAGCAGCCAAAGGGGGGGGATCCAAGAGACCCAGTACTTC
TRBD2	TRBV7-2	NA	15	TRBJ2-1	CASSLGLALYNEQFF	TGTGCCAGCAGCCTGGGACTAGCGCTATACAATGAGCAGTTCTTC
NA	TRBV27	few	12	TRBJ1-2	CASRRTGNGYTF	TGTGCCAGCAGGAGAACAGGGAATGGCTACACCTTC
NA	TRBV4-3	NA	12	TRBJ1-6	CASSQSSRPLHF	TGCGCCAGCAGCCAATCTTCGAGACCCCTCCACTTT
NA	TRBV4-1	NA	13	TRBJ1-5	CASSKGSNQPQHF	TGCGCCAGCAGTAAGGGGTCGAATCAGCCCCAGCATTTT
NA	TRBV7-9	NA	12	TRBJ1-2	CASSRSDRGYTF	TGTGCCAGCAGCCGTTCCGACAGAGGCTACACCTTC
TRBD1	TRBV2	NA	14	TRBJ1-2	CASIPGQGNYGYTF	TGTGCCAGCATCCCGGGACAGGGGAACTATGGCTACACCTTC
TRBD2	TRBV10-2	NA	16	TRBJ2-1	CASSEGGGASYNEQFF	TGCGCCAGCAGTGAAGGCGGGGGGGCCTCCTACAATGAGCAGTTCTTC
TRBD1	TRBV30	NA	15	TRBJ2-7	CAWSWGQGYSYEQYF	TGTGCCTGGAGTTGGGGACAGGGGTATTCCTACGAGCAGTACTTC
NA	TRBV19	NA	13	TRBJ1-2	CASAGGAEYGYTF	TGTGCCAGTGCCGGAGGGGCTGAGTATGGCTACACCTTC
NA	TRBV19	NA	13	TRBJ2-7	CASSRESDYEQYF	TGTGCCAGTAGTAGGGAGAGTGACTACGAGCAGTACTTC
TRBD2	TRBV25-1	few	13	TRBJ2-7	CASSQGLAGKQYF	TGTGCCAGCAGTCAGGGACTAGCGGGGAAGCAGTACTTC
NA	TRBV5-3	few	15	TRBJ1-5	CARSRNRYSNQPQHF	TGTGCCAGAAGCCGAAACAGGTATAGCAATCAGCCCCAGCATTTT
NA	TRBV7-9	NA	15	TRBJ1-5	CASSLGQGRDQPQHF	TGTGCCAGCAGCTTAGGTCAGGGGAGAGATCAGCCCCAGCATTTT
TRBD1	TRBV7-2	NA	13	TRBJ2-7	CASSWDSSYEQYF	TGTGCCAGCAGCTGGGACAGCTCCTACGAGCAGTACTTC
TRBD1	TRBV11-1	NA	17	TRBJ1-6	CASSSRDRGRYNSPLHF	TGTGCCAGCAGCTCCAGGGACAGGGGTCGATATAATTCACCCCTCCACTTT
TRBD1	TRBV4-2	NA	17	TRBJ2-2	CASSQETGGLLTGELFF	TGTGCCAGCAGCCAAGAGACAGGGGGTCTTCTCACCGGGGAGCTGTTTTTT
NA	TRBV9	NA	13	TRBJ1-6	CASSVAGSSPLHF	TGTGCCAGCAGCGTCGCTGGGAGTTCACCCCTCCACTTT
NA	TRBV11-2	NA	12	TRBJ2-1	CASSRVADEQFF	TGTGCCAGCAGCCGGGTAGCGGATGAGCAGTTCTTC
TRBD2	TRBV6-5	NA	16	TRBJ2-5	CASSYPRGTYQETQYF	TGTGCCAGCAGTTATCCGCGGGGGACGTACCAAGAGACCCAGTACTTC
TRBD2	TRBV6-5	NA	15	TRBJ2-7	CASRPPGLAFHEQYF	TGTGCCAGCAGACCTCCGGGACTAGCGTTCCACGAGCAGTACTTC
NA	TRBV19	NA	15	TRBJ2-5	CASSMRDSFQETQYF	TGTGCCAGTAGTATGCGGGACAGTTTTCAAGAGACCCAGTACTTC
NA	TRBV7-2	once	11	TRBJ2-3	CASRGADTQYF	TGTGCCAGCAGGGGGGCGGATACGCAGTATTTT
TRBD1	TRBV6-5	NA	14	TRBJ2-7	CASSTGTGAYEQYF	TGTGCCAGCAGCACCGGGACAGGAGCCTACGAGCAGTACTTC
NA	TRBV28	NA	15	TRBJ1-3	CASSLNPLSGNTIYF	TGTGCCAGCAGTTTAAACCCACTCTCTGGAAACACCATATATTTT
NA	TRBV7-3	NA	14	TRBJ1-6	CASSLKGLGSPLHF	TGTGCCAGCAGCTTAAAGGGACTCGGATCACCCCTCCACTTT
NA	TRBV28	NA	15	TRBJ2-6	CASIAGNSGANVLTF	TGTGCCAGCATCGCAGGGAACTCTGGGGCCAACGTCCTGACTTTC
TRBD2	TRBV7-2	few	15	TRBJ2-3	CASSFLAGGADTQYF	TGTGCCAGCAGCTTTCTAGCGGGGGGCGCAGATACGCAGTATTTT
NA	TRBV6-5	NA	13	TRBJ1-6	CASSYSINSPLHF	TGTGCCAGCAGCTATAGTATCAATTCACCCCTCCACTTT
NA	TRBV6-6	NA	12	TRBJ1-4	CASSSYDQGLFF	TGTGCCAGCAGTTCTTATGATCAGGGACTGTTTTTT
TRBD1	TRBV7-9	NA	14	TRBJ1-2	CASSPRQGNYGYTF	TGTGCCAGCAGCCCCCGACAGGGGAACTATGGCTACACCTTC
TRBD1	TRBV7-7	few	14	TRBJ1-3	CASSSGGTGNTIYF	TGTGCTAGCAGCTCAGGGGGAACGGGAAACACCATATATTTT
TRBD1	TRBV18	NA	16	TRBJ2-3	CASSPGQGGDTDTQYF	TGTGCCAGCTCACCCGGACAGGGCGGAGACACAGATACGCAGTATTTT
NA	TRBV4-3	NA	15	TRBJ2-3	CASSQGQGFTDTQYF	TGCGCCAGCAGCCAAGGGCAGGGATTCACAGATACGCAGTATTTT
NA	TRBV27	NA	14	TRBJ1-4	CASSLSAGPEKLFF	TGTGCCAGCAGTTTATCGGCAGGGCCCGAAAAACTGTTTTTT
TRBD1	TRBV7-8	NA	15	TRBJ2-1	CASSETSGTGVREFF	TGTGCCAGCAGTGAGACCTCCGGGACAGGGGTCCGGGAGTTCTTC
NA	TRBV5-4	NA	13	TRBJ2-7	CASSLDRVYEQYF	TGTGCCAGCAGCTTGGACAGAGTGTACGAGCAGTACTTC
TRBD1	TRBV5-4	NA	15	TRBJ1-4	CASSLAQGAGEKLFF	TGTGCCAGCAGCTTAGCACAGGGGGCTGGTGAAAAACTGTTTTTT
TRBD1	TRBV5-5	NA	15	TRBJ1-3	CASSLGQGPGNTIYF	TGTGCCAGCAGCTTGGGACAGGGGCCAGGAAACACCATATATTTT
TRBD1	TRBV13	NA	14	TRBJ2-7	CASSNGQGATKQYF	TGTGCCAGCAGCAACGGACAGGGGGCGACGAAGCAGTACTTC
NA	TRBV25-1	NA	12	TRBJ2-1	CASMENLNEQFF	TGTGCCAGCATGGAGAATCTCAATGAGCAGTTCTTC
TRBD1	TRBV4-3	NA	15	TRBJ2-1	CASSQRGGIYNEQFF	TGCGCCAGCAGCCAAAGAGGGGGCATCTACAATGAGCAGTTCTTC